This TCR beta chain was profiled in a study of cytomegalovirus exposure and HLA in healthy donors. Separate from the roughly 670-subject first cohort, the approximately 120-subject validation cohort was the one that the donors belonged to. Libraries were prepared by immunoSEQ multiplex PCR; TCRdb keeps only in-frame clonotypes and omits some of them. The table records tens of thousands of clones, about 96% of them present only once. The CDR3 is 16 residues long. Germline V gene lookup returns CDR1 SGHAT and CDR2 FQNNGV. V lost 5 bases and J lost 1; bases outside the gene matches: 8. The study, taken as a whole, reports: In vitro testing confirmed a few CMV-associated chains as specific for CMV antigens. Most sequenced TCRs were rare (though some public TCRs occurred in many donors). The investigators catalogued 150 to 200 TCR beta chains as cytomegalovirus-associated.

With regard to this clone: What it recognizes is unknown.

The chain links TRBV11-2 to TRBJ2-1; 7 nucleotides align to TRBD2. The clonotype originates from a young man in good health and CMV-seropositive. Sequencing was done on a sample of PBMCs. The CDR3 DNA is TGTGCCAGCAGCGGAGGTGGCGGGAGATCCTACAATGAGCAGTTCTTC. It yields the protein CASSGGGGRSYNEQFF.